A few counts support the clone carrying this TCR beta chain. Its antigen remains unidentified. The data belong to a study of vaccination and CD4 T cells after COVID-19. General study findings and limits: Median SARS-CoV-2-reactive clonotypes rose from roughly 22 to 38, not significantly. Reactive clone data from convalescent patients indicated a median of about 86% appearing only post-vaccination.

At the Johns Hopkins FTIC core, DNA taken from cultured CD4+ T cells was sequenced by way of the Oncomine TCR Beta short-read assay. It was from cultured CD4+ T cells that genomic DNA was extracted. TCRdb called the PCR reads again in MiXCR, with one record for every CDR3 protein. This table has fewer than 4,500 distinct CDR3 sequences, about 17% appearing once. The CDR3 runs to 13 residues. V lost 5 bases and J 5 bases, leaving 13 bases between the germline ends. CDR1 and CDR2 (germline): SGHRS, YFSETQ. Treatment in this sample: approximately 9-day PBMC culture with coronavirus spike peptide pools or control peptides (ViraFEST assay). Half the medium was replaced with fresh IL-2 medium on days 3 and 7.

The sample consisted of CD4+ T cells from blood, cultured in vitro. The clonotype originates from a human donor who had recovered from COVID-19. This chain links TRBV5-1 with TRBJ1-2; D remains unclear. The DNA of the CDR3 is TGCGCCAGCAGTCTTCAGGAGGCTTATGGCTACACCTTC. It encodes CASSLQEAYGYTF.